The next 3 T cell receptor beta chains were all read from a single sample in a study of shared clonotypes between healthy human individuals. Sequencing used immunoSEQ multiplex PCR; TCRdb keeps in-frame clones, though not all of them. The table shows about 2.3 million clones, with 93% occurring only once. Input material: naive CD4+ T cells from PBMCs. Subset denoted: CD45RA+ positively selected. The source is a man between 18 and 29 years old in good health. Some clones in this sample may be carry-over from other donors' samples.

J is TRBJ1-1 and V is TRBV27; a weak D match, TRBD1 (5 bases). The CDR3 has 13 amino acids. Per germline, CDR1 MNHEY and CDR2 SMNVEV (reference sequence). V lost 5 bases to trimming and J lost 4 bases, with 11 bases between them. The CDR3 loop reads CASSGYGGTEAFF. CDR3 nucleotide sequence: TGTGCCAGCAGTGGGTACGGGGGCACTGAAGCTTTCTTT.

This clone was counted a few times. This chain uses TRBV7-6 with TRBJ1-1; D remains ambiguous. CDR1 is SGHVS, CDR2 FNYEAQ, per germline. The CDR3 is 13 residues long. Trimming pared 3 bases from V and 0 bases from J, leaving 5 bases between. The CDR3 region is CASSFGMNTEAFF. DNA for the CDR3: TGTGCCAGCAGCTTCGGGATGAACACTGAAGCTTTCTTT.

The chain has TRBV4-2 and TRBJ2-1, with D possibly matching TRBD1 (6 bases). This CDR3 has 16 residues. V lost 0 bases to trimming and J lost 7 bases, with 16 bases between them. Germline V gene sequence: CDR1 LGHNA, CDR2 YNFKEQ. CDR3 DNA: TGTGCCAGCAGCCAAGATGTTATTTTGACAGGTAATGAGCAGTTCTTC. Translated, it gives CASSQDVILTGNEQFF.